The source of this T cell receptor (beta chain) is a study of T cell responses to AZD1222 COVID-19 vaccine. Study background: Researchers grouped second doses given at about 4 or about 12 weeks into one pool.

The trim removed 1 base at V and 4 bases at J, leaving 3 bases unmatched. This CDR3 has 15 amino acids. Germline CDR1 reads SGHVS; CDR2 reads FNYEAQ. This table comes from immunoSEQ multiplex PCR, and its TCRdb copy is limited to in-frame clones, with some not included. The top ten hold less than 6.5% of the sample, which has 65,000 to 70,000 clones, about four fifths seen once. The TCR comes from an adult in good health. Sequenced here: peripheral blood, sampled on day 0 of AZD1222 vaccination. The chain uses TRBV7-6 and TRBJ2-5, with 10 bases matching TRBD1. CDR3 nucleotides: TGTGCCAGCAGCTTAGGACAGGGGGCTCGAGAGACCCAGTACTTC. It translates to CASSLGQGARETQYF.